This TCR beta chain comes out of a study of long-term antiretroviral therapy in people with HIV. Whole-study context: Collection of the earliest samples took place about a decade ahead of the 2015 immediate-ART recommendation.

The CDR3 spans 15 residues. Germline lookup yields CDR1 MNHEY and CDR2 SMNVEV (reference sequence). V lost 5 bases, J lost 3 bases, and 4 bases stayed unmatched. Regarding this clone: What it recognizes is unknown.

The libraries were made with immunoSEQ v3.0 at survey level. Assay used: immunoSEQ multiplex PCR; TCRdb lists only in-frame clones, some missing. The sample lists 25,000 to 35,000 clones, about 88% occurring once. Every one of the participants with HIV received treatment in the United States. General study results and limits: Collection of the blood, which took place between the mid-2000s and the late 2010s, possibly occurred under older ART regimens. Across all time points, the repertoire was dominated by clones that expanded before ART.

This chain connects TRBV27 to TRBJ2-3, with 11 bases matching TRBD2. The sequence came from a man aged 50-59 years with HIV. This specimen was unsorted PBMCs, taken 2 years after starting antiretroviral therapy. The CDR3 sequence is CASSPSGGYTDTQYF. CDR3 coding DNA: TGTGCCAGCAGTCCTAGCGGGGGGTATACAGATACGCAGTATTTT.